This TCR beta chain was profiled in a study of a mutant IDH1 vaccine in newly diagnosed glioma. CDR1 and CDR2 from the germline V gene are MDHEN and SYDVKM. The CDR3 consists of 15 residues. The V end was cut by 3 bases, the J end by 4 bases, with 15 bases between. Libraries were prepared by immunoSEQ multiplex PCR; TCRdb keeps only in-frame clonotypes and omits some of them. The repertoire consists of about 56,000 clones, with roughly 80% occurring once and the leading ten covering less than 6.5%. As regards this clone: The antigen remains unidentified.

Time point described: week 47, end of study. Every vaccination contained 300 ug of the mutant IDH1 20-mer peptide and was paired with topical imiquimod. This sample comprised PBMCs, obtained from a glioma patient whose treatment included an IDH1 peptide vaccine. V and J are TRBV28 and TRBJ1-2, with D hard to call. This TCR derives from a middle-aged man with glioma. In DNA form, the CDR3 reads TGTGCCAGCAGTTTCCGGACGGAAAACTCCTATGGCTACACCTTC. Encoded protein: CASSFRTENSYGYTF.